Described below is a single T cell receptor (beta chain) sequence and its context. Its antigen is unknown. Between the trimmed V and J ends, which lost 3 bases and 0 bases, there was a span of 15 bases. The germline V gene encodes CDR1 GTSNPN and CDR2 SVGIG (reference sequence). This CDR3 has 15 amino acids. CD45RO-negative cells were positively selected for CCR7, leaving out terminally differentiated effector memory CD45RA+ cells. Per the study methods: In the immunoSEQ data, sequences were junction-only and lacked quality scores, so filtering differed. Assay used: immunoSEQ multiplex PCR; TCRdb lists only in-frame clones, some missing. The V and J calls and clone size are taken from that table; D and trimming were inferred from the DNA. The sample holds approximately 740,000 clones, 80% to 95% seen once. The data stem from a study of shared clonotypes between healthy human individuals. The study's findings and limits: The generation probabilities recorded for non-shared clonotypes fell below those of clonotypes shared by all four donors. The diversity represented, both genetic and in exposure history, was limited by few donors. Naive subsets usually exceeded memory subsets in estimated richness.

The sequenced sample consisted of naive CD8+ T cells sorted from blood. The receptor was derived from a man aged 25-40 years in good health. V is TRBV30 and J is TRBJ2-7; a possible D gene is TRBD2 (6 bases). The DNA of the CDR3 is TGTGCCTGGAGCGAAGGGACTCCCAGCTCCTACGAGCAGTACTTC. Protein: CAWSEGTPSSYEQYF.